This TCR beta chain was sequenced in a study of T cell responses to AZD1222 COVID-19 vaccine. Study-level findings and limits: Spike was spanned by vaccine-associated CD4 TCRs, with dominance at 160-218 and 743-854. Reportedly, close to half of spike-specific TCRs are directed against unmutated variant regions.

Generated by immunoSEQ multiplex PCR, the TCRdb table keeps only in-frame clones and is missing some. The sample has over 130,000 clones, about 94% seen once. Investigators merged groups given second doses at roughly 4 or roughly 12 weeks. This CDR3 is 16 amino acids long. Germline loops: CDR1 SEHNR, CDR2 FQNEAQ (reference sequence). Trimming took 5 bases from V and 5 from J; bases not matched to a gene: 10. Remarks on this clone: Its antigen is not identified.

V and J are TRBV7-9 and TRBJ2-2; 8 nucleotides line up with TRBD1. The sample here was peripheral blood, taken 28 days after the second AZD1222 dose. The receptor comes from an adult who received the AZD1222 COVID-19 vaccine. The CDR3 region is CASSQRLTGDTGELFF. Here the CDR3 DNA reads TGTGCCAGCAGCCAGAGATTGACAGGGGATACCGGGGAGCTGTTTTTT.